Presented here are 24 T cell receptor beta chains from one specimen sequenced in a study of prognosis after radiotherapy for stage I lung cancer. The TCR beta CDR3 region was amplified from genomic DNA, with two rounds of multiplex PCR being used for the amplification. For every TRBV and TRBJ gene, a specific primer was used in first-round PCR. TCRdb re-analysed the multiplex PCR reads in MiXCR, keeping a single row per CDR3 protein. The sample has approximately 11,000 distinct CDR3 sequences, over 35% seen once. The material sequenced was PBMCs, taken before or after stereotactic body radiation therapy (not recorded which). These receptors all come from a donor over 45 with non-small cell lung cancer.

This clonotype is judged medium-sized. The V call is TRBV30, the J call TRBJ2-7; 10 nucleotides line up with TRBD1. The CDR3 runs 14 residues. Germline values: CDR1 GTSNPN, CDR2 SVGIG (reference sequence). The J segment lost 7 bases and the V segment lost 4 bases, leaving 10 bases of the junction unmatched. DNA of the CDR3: TGTGCCTGGACTACGGGACAGGGGTGGGGAGAGCAGTACTTC. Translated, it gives CAWTTGQGWGEQYF.

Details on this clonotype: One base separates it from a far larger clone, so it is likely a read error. The CDR3 region is CAWSVNLMGEQFF. The CDR3 region has the DNA TGTGCCTGGAGTGTAAACCTCATGGGTGAGCAGTTCTTC. The genes are TRBV30 and TRBJ2-5; no reliable D call. The J call may be mistaken, given a closer DNA end match to TRBJ2-1. CDR3 length equals 13 residues. Germline lookup yields CDR1 GTSNPN and CDR2 SVGIG (reference sequence).

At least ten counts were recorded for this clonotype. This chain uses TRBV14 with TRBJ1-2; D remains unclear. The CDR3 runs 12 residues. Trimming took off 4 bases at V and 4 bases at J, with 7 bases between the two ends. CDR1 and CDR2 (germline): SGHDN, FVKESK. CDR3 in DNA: TGTGCCAGCAGCCCCCACCCCTATGGCTACACCTTC. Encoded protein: CASSPHPYGYTF.

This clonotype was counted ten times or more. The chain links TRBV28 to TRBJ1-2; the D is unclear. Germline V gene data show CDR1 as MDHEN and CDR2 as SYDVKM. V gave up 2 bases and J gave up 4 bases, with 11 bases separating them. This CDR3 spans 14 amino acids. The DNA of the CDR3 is TGTGCCAGCAGTTTAAAGTTCACCCGCTATGGCTACACCTTC. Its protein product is CASSLKFTRYGYTF.

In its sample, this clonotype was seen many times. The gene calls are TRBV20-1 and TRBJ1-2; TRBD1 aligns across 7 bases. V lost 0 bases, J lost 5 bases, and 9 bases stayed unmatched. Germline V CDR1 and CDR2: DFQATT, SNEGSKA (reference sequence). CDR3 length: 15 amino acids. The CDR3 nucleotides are TGCAGTGCTAGAGATCAGGAGGGGGCGGCTTATGGCTACACCTTC. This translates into CSARDQEGAAYGYTF.

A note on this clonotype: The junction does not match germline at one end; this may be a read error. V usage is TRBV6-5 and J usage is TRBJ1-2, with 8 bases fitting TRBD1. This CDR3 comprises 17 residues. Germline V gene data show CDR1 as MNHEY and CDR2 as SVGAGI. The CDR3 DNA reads TGTGCCAGCAGTTACTCATCCGGACAGGGAGGGGACTATGGCTACGCCTTC. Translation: CASSYSSGQGGDYGYAF.

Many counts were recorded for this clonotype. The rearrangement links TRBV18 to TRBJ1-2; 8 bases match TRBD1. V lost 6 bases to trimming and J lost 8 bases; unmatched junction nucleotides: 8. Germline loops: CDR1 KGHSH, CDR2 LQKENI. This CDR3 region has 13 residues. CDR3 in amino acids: CASSGYRGNGYTF. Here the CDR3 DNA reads TGTGCCAGCTCGGGGTACAGGGGGAACGGCTACACCTTC.

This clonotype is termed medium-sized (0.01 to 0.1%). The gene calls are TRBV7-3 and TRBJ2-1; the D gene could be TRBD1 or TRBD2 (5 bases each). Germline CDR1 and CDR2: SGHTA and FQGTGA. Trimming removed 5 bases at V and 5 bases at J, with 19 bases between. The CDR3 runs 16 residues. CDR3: CASSPGGGWGDNEQFF. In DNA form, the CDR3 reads TGTGCCAGCAGCCCCGGTGGGGGATGGGGTGACAATGAGCAGTTCTTC.

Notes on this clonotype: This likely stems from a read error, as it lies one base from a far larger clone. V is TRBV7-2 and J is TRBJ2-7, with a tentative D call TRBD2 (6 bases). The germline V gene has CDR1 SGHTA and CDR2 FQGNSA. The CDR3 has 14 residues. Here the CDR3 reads CAISGYGRSYEQYF. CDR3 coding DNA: TGTGCCATCAGCGGGTACGGGAGATCCTACGAGCAGTACTTC.

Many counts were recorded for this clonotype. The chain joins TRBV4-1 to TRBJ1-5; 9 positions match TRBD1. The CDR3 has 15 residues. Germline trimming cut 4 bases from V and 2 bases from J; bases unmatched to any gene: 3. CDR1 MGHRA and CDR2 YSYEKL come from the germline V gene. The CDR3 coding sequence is TGCGCCAGCAGCCCGGGACAGGGTGGCAATCAGCCCCAGCATTTT. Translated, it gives CASSPGQGGNQPQHF.

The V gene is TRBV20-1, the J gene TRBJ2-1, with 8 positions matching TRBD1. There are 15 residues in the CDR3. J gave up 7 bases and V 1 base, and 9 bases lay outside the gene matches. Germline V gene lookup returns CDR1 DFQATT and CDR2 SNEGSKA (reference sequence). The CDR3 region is CSARAPRGLNNEQFF. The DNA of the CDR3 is TGCAGTGCTAGAGCGCCCAGGGGGCTGAATAATGAGCAGTTCTTC.

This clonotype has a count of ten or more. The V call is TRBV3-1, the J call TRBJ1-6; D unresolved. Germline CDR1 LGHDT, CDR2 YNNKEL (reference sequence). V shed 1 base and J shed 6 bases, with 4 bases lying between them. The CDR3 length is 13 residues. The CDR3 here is CASSQGGNSPLHF. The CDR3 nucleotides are TGTGCCAGCAGCCAAGGAGGTAATTCACCCCTCCACTTT.

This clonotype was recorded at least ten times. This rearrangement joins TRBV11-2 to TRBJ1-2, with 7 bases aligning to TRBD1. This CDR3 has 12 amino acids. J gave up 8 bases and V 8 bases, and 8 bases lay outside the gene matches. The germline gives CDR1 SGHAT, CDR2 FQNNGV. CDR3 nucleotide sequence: TGTGCCAGCCGACAGGGAGGGGAGGGCTACACCTTC. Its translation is CASRQGGEGYTF.

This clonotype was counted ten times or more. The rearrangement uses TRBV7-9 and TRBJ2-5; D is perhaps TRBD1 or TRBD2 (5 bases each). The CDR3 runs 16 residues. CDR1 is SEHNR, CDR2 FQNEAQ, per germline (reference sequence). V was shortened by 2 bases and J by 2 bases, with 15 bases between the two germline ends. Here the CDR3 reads CASSLLAGIGQETQYF. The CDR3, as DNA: TGTGCCAGCAGCTTACTAGCAGGGATCGGGCAAGAGACCCAGTACTTC.

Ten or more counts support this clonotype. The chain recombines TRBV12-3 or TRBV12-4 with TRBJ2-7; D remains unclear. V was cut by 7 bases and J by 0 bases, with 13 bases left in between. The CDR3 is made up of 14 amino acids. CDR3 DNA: TGTGCCAGCACCGATTGGACCGCCTCCTACGAGCAGTACTTC. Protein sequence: CASTDWTASYEQYF.

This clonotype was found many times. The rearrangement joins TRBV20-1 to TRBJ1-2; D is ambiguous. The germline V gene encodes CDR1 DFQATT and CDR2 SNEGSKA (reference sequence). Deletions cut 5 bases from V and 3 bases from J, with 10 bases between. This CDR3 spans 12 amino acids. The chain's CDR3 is CSAHDLDYGYTF. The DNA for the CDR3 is TGCAGTGCTCACGATCTGGACTATGGCTACACCTTC.

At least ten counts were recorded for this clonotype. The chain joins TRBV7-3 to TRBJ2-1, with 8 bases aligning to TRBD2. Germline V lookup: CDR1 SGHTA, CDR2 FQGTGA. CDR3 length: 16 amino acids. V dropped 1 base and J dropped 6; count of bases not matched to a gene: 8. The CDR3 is CASSLSRNSGINEQFF. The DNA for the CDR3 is TGTGCCAGCAGCTTAAGTCGTAATAGCGGGATCAATGAGCAGTTCTTC.

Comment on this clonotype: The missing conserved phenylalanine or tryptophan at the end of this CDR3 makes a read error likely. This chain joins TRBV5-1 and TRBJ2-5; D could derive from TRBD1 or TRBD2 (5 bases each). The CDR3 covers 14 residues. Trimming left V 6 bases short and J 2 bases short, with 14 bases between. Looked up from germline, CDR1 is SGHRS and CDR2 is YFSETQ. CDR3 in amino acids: CASNTGTAQETQYL. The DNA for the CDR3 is TGCGCCAGCAACACCGGGACCGCTCAAGAGACCCAGTACCTC.

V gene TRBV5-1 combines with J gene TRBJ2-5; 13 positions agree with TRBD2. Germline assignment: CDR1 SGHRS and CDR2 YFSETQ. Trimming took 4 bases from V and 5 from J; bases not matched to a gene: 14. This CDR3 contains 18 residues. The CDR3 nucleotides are TGCGCCAGCAGCCCGGGACTAGCGGGGTGGCCCTCGACGGAGACCCAGTACTTC. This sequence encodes CASSPGLAGWPSTETQYF.

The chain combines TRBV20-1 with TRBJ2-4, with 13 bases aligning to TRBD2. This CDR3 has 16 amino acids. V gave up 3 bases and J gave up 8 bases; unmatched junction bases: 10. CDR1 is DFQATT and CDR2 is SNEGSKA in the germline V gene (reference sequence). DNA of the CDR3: TGCAGTGCTAGTGGCACTAGCGGGGGGGCGATCGACATTCAGTACTTC. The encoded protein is CSASGTSGGAIDIQYF.

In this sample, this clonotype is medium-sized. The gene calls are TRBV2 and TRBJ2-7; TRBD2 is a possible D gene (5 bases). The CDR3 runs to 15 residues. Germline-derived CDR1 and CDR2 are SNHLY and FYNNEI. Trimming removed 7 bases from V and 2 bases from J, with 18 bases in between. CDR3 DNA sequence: TGTGCCAGCAAAAGCCCCACTATCGGGGCCTACGAGCAGTACTTC. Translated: CASKSPTIGAYEQYF.

In DNA form, the CDR3 reads TGTGCCAGCTCACCGTCGGACGGACAAGAGACCCAGTACTTC. Translating gives CASSPSDGQETQYF. This chain uses TRBV18 with TRBJ2-5; D is ambiguous. CDR1 KGHSH and CDR2 LQKENI come from the germline V gene. The V end was cut by 3 bases, the J end by 2 bases, with 10 bases between. CDR3 size: 14 residues.

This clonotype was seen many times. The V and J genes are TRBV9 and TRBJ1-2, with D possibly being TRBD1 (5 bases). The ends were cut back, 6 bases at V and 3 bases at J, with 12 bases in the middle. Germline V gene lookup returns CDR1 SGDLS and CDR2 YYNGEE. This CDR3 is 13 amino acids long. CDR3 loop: CASNMGLDYGYTF. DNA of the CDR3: TGTGCCAGCAACATGGGGCTGGACTATGGCTACACCTTC.

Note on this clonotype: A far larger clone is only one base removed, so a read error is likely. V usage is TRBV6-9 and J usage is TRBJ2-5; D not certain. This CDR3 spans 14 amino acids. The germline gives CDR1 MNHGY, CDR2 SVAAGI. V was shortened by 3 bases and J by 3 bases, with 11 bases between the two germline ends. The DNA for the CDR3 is TGTGCCAGCAGTTACAGGCACAGCAAAGAGACCCAGTACTTC. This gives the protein CASSYRHSKETQYF.